The next 5 T cell receptor beta chains were all read from a single sample in a study of blood T cell repertoires in COVID-19. Profiling relied on immunoSEQ multiplex PCR, and the TCRdb table lists in-frame clones only, not all of them. The sample contains about 220,000 clones, around four fifths of which appear only once. Sequencing input: peripheral blood. The receptor source for this set is a woman in her 70s with COVID-19, enrolled during active disease.

The chain joins TRBV28 to TRBJ1-3; 8 bases map to TRBD1. Germline CDR1 is MDHEN and CDR2 is SYDVKM. The CDR3 is made up of 14 amino acids. V dropped 4 bases and J dropped 4; count of bases not matched to a gene: 3. The CDR3 reads CASSSNRGGNTIYF. CDR3 DNA: TGTGCCAGCAGTTCAAACAGGGGGGGAAACACCATATATTTT.

The chain joins TRBV28 to TRBJ1-1, with TRBD1 matching 7 bases. The V segment lost 6 bases and the J segment 11 bases; nucleotides outside the gene matches: 9. CDR3 length: 12 amino acids. Germline V gene sequence: CDR1 MDHEN, CDR2 SYDVKM. CDR3 in amino acids: CASSLRTGQAFF. The CDR3 nucleotides read TGTGCCAGCAGCCTCCGGACAGGACAGGCTTTCTTT. The whole variable domain, remainder taken from reference TRBV28 and TRBJ1-1, is DVKVTQSSRYLVKRTGEKVFLECVQDMDHENMFWYRQDPGLGLRLIYFSYDVKMKEKGDIPEGYSVSREKKERFSLILESASTNQTSMYLCASSLRTGQAFFGQGTRLTVV.

Concerning this clone: Other DNA sequences from this sample encode an identical CDR3 as well. The chain couples TRBV27 to TRBJ2-1; 8 nucleotides align to TRBD1. This CDR3 is 14 amino acids long. Germline V CDR1 and CDR2: MNHEY, SMNVEV (reference sequence). After removal of 0 bases from V and 8 bases from J, the junction contained 3 bases not matched to a gene. This CDR3 reads CASSLSQGADEQFF. The CDR3 region has the DNA TGTGCCAGCAGTTTATCGCAGGGGGCGGATGAGCAGTTCTTC.

The chain carries TRBV24-1 and TRBJ2-7; possible D gene TRBD1, 6 bases. CDR3 size: 17 residues. Germline V CDR1 and CDR2: KGHDR, SFDVKD. The V end lost 3 bases, the J end lost 0 bases, and 17 bases lay between the germline ends. The CDR3 loop is CATSDPTRDIRSYEQYF. The CDR3 DNA sequence: TGTGCCACCAGTGATCCTACCCGGGACATTCGCTCCTACGAGCAGTACTTC.

This clone has just one count. The V gene is TRBV7-9, the J gene TRBJ2-6; D is possibly TRBD2 (5 bases). Germline V gene lookup returns CDR1 SEHNR and CDR2 FQNEAQ (reference sequence). The CDR3 has 17 amino acids. V was clipped by 1 base and J by 0 bases, with 10 bases between them. CDR3 coding DNA: TGTGCCAGCAGCTTAGGGACTTCCAGCTCTGGGGCCAACGTCCTGACTTTC. Protein product: CASSLGTSSSGANVLTF.